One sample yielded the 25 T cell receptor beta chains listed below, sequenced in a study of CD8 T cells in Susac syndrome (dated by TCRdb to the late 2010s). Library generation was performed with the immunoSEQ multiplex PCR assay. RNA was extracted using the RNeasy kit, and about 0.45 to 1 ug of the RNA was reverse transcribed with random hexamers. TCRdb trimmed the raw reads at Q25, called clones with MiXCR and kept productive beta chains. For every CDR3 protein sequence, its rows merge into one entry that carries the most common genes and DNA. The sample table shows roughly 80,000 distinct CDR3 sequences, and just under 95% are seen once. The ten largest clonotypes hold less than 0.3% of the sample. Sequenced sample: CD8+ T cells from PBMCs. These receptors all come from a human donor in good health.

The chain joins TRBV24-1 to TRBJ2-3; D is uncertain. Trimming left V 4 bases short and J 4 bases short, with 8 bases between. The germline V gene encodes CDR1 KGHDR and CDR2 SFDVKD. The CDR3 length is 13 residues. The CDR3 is CATSEEVADTQYF. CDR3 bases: TGTGCCACCAGTGAAGAGGTGGCAGATACGCAGTATTTT.

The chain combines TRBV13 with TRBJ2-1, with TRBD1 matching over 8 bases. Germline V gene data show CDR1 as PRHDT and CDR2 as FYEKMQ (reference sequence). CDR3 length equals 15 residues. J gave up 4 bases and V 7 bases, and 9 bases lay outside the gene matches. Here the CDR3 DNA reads TGTGCCAGCACCAGACAGGGGAATGGTTACAATGAGCAGTTCTTC. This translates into CASTRQGNGYNEQFF.

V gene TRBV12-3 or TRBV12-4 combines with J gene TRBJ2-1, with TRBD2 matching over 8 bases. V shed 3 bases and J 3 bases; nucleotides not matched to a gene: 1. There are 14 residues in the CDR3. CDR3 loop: CASSFSGVYNEQFF. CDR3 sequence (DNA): TGTGCCAGCAGTTTTAGCGGGGTCTACAATGAGCAGTTCTTC.

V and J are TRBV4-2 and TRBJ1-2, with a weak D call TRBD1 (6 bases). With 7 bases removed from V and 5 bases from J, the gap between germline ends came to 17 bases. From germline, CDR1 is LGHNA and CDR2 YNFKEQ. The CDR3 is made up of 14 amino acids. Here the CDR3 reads CASTPRGQAYGYTF. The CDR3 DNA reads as TGTGCCAGCACCCCAAGGGGACAAGCTTATGGCTACACCTTC.

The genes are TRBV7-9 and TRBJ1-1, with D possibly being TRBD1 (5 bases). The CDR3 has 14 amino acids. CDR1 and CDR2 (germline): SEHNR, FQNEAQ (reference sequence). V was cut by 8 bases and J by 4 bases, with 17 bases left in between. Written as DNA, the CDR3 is TGTGCCAGCGGAACCTTTTCCGGGGCCACTGAAGCTTTCTTT. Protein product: CASGTFSGATEAFF. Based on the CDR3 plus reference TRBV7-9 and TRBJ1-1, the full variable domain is DTGVSQNPRHKITKRGQNVTFRCDPISEHNRLYWYRQTLGQGPEFLTYFQNEAQLEKSRLLSDRFSAERPKGSFSTLEIQRTEQGDSAMYLCASGTFSGATEAFFGQGTRLTVV.

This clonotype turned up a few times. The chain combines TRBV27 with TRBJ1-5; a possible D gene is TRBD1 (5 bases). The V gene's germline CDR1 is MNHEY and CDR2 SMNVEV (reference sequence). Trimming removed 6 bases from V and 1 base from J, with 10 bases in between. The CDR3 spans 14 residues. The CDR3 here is CASSLRDSNQPQHF. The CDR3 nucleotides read TGTGCCAGCAGCCTCCGGGACAGCAATCAGCCCCAGCATTTT.

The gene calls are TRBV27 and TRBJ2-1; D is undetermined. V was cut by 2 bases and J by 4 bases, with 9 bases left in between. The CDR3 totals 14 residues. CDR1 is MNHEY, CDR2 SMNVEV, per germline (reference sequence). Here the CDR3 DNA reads TGTGCCAGCAGTTTAAGGGCCGGATACAATGAGCAGTTCTTC. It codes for CASSLRAGYNEQFF.

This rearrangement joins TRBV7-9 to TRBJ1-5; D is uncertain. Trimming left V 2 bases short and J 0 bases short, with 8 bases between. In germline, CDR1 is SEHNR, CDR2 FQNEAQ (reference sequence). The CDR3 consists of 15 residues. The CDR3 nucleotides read TGTGCCAGCAGCTTAAGCGCTACTAGCAATCAGCCCCAGCATTTT. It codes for CASSLSATSNQPQHF.

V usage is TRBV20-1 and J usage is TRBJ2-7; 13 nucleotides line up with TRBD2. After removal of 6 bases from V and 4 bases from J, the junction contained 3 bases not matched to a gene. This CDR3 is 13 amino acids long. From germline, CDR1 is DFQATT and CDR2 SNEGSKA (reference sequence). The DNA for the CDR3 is TGCAGTGCCGGGACTAGCGGGAATTACGAGCAGTACGTC. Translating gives CSAGTSGNYEQYV.

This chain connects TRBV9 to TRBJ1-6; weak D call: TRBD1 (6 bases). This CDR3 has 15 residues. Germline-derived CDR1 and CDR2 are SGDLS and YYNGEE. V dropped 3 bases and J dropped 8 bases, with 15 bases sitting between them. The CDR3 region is CASSENRVDDSPLHF. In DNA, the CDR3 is TGTGCCAGCAGCGAAAACAGGGTGGATGATTCACCCCTCCACTTT.

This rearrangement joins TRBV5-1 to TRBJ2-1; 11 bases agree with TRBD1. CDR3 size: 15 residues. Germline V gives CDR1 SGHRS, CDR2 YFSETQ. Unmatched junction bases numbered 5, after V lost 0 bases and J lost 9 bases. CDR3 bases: TGCGCCAGCAGCTTGGTGGGACAGGGGGAAATTGAGCAGTTCTTC. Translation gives CASSLVGQGEIEQFF.

The CDR3: CASSLAGTYYEQYF. CDR3 nucleotides: TGCGCCAGCAGCTTGGCCGGGACTTACTACGAGCAGTACTTC. The genes are TRBV5-1 and TRBJ2-7; maybe TRBD2 (6 bases). The germline V and J ends were trimmed by 0 bases and 3 bases, with 10 bases remaining between them. The length of the CDR3 is 14 residues. Per germline, CDR1 SGHRS and CDR2 YFSETQ. Variable domain in full (rest from reference TRBV5-1 and TRBJ2-7): KAGVTQTPRYLIKTRGQQVTLSCSPISGHRSVSWYQQTPGQGLQFLFEYFSETQRNKGNFPGRFSGRQFSNSRSEMNVSTLELGDSALYLCASSLAGTYYEQYFGPGTRLTVT.

CDR3 residues: CAASPDQANYGYTF. The CDR3 DNA is TGTGCCGCGTCACCCGACCAAGCTAACTATGGCTACACCTTC. This chain connects TRBV19 to TRBJ1-2; D not resolved. The CDR3 sequence is 14 residues long. Trimming cost V 11 bases and J 0 bases, with 16 bases left between them. Germline V gene data show CDR1 as LNHDA and CDR2 as SQIVND (reference sequence).

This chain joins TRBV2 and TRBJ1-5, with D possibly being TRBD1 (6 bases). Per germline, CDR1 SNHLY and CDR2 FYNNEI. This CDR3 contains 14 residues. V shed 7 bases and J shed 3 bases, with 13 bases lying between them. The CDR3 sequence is CASTPGQYNQPQHF. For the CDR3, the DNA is TGTGCCAGCACCCCAGGACAGTACAATCAGCCCCAGCATTTT.

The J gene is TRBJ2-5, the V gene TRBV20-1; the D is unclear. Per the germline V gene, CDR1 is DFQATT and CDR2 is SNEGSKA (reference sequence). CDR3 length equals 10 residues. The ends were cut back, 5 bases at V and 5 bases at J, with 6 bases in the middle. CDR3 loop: CSAGGETQYF. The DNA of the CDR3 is TGCAGTGCTGGCGGTGAGACCCAGTACTTC.

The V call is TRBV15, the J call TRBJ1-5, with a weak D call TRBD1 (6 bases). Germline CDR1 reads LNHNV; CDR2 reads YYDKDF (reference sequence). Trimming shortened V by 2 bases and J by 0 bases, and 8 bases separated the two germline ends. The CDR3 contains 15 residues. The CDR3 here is CATSRQGYSNQPQHF. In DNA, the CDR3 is TGTGCCACCAGCAGACAGGGGTATAGCAATCAGCCCCAGCATTTT.

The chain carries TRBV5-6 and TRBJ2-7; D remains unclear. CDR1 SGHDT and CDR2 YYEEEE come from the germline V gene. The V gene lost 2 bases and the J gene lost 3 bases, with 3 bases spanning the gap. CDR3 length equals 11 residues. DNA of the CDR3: TGTGCCAGCAGCTTTTTCTACGAGCAGTACTTC. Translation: CASSFFYEQYF.

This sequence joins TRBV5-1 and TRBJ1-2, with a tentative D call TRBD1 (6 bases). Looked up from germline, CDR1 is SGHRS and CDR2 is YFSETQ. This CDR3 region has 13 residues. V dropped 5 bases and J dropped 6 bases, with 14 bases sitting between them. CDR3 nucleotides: TGCGCCAGCAGTCTCACAGGGCGGGATGGCTACACCTTC. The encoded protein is CASSLTGRDGYTF. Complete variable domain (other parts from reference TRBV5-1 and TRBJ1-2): KAGVTQTPRYLIKTRGQQVTLSCSPISGHRSVSWYQQTPGQGLQFLFEYFSETQRNKGNFPGRFSGRQFSNSRSEMNVSTLELGDSALYLCASSLTGRDGYTFGSGTRLTVV.

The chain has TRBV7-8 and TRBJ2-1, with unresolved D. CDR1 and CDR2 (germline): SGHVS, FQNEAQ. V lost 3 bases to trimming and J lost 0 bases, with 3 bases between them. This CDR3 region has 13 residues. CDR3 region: CASSFLSYNEQFF. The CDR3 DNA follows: TGTGCCAGCAGCTTCCTCTCCTACAATGAGCAGTTCTTC.

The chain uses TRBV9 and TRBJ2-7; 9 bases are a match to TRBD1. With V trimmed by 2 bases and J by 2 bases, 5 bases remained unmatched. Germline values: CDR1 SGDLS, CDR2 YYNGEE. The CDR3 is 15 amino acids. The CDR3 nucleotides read TGTGCCAGCAGCGTGGGGACAGGGATACCCTACGAGCAGTACTTC. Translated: CASSVGTGIPYEQYF.

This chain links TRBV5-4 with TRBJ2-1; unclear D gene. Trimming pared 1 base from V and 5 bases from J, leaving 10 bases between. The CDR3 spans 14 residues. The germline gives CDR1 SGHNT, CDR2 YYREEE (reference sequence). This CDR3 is CASSLRAGDNEQFF. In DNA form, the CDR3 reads TGTGCCAGCAGCTTGAGGGCAGGTGACAATGAGCAGTTCTTC.

In DNA, the CDR3 is TGTGCCAGTAGTATGAGATGGATGGAAACTGAAGCTTTCTTT. Translated: CASSMRWMETEAFF. V and J are TRBV19 and TRBJ1-1; unclear D gene. This CDR3 contains 14 residues. Trimming removed 3 bases at V and 5 bases at J, with 13 bases between. Per germline, CDR1 LNHDA and CDR2 SQIVND (reference sequence).

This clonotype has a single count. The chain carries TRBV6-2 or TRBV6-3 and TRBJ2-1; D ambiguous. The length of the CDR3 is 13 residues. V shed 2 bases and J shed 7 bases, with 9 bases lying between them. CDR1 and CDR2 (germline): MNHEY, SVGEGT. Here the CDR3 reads CASSYVEVNEQFF. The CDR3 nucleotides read TGTGCCAGCAGTTACGTAGAGGTTAATGAGCAGTTCTTC.

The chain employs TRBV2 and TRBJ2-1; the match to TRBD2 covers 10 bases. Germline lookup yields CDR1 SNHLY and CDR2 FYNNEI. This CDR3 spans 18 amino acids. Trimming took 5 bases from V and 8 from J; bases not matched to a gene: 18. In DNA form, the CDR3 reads TGTGCCAGCAGTCGACGTTCTAGCGGGAGCTCCTCTTGGGATGAGCAGTTCTTC. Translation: CASSRRSSGSSSWDEQFF.

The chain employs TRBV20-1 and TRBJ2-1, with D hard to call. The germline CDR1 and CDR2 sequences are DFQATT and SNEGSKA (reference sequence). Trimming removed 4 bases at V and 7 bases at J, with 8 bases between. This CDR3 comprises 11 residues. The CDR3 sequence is CSANFMNEQFF. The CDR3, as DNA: TGCAGTGCTAATTTTATGAATGAGCAGTTCTTC.